A single sample gave rise to the 18 T cell receptor beta chains below, sequenced in a study of cytomegalovirus exposure and HLA in healthy donors. With 60 Vbeta and 13 Jbeta primers, the PCR was carried out. The data were produced by immunoSEQ multiplex PCR, yet TCRdb's version contains in-frame clones alone and is incomplete. The sample shows about 140,000 clones, roughly 75% of them seen only once. Sequencing input: PBMCs. These receptors all come from a man between 40 and 49 years old in good health and CMV-seronegative.

This clone was detected only a few times. This chain links TRBV7-2 with TRBJ1-2; D is uncertain. V was trimmed by 4 bases and J by 4 bases, leaving 10 bases between them. CDR3 size: 13 residues. Germline loops: CDR1 SGHTA, CDR2 FQGNSA. CDR3 sequence reads: CASSSTRSYGYTF. CDR3 nucleotide sequence: TGTGCCAGCAGCTCCACGCGAAGCTATGGCTACACCTTC.

This rearrangement joins TRBV4-2 to TRBJ1-4; TRBD1 agrees at 9 bases. The CDR3 consists of 17 residues. Germline-derived CDR1 and CDR2 are LGHNA and YNFKEQ. V gave up 0 bases and J gave up 6 bases; unmatched junction bases: 8. The CDR3 sequence: CASSQDRAQGAYEKLFF. The CDR3 DNA follows: TGTGCCAGCAGCCAAGATAGAGCACAGGGGGCTTATGAAAAACTGTTTTTT.

This rearrangement joins TRBV2 to TRBJ2-6; 10 bases fit TRBD1. Germline CDR1 reads SNHLY; CDR2 reads FYNNEI. The CDR3 totals 18 residues. Trimming cost V 6 bases and J 4 bases; bases outside gene matches: 12. The CDR3 protein is CASRRDRGPRGGANVLTF. CDR3 bases: TGTGCCAGCAGACGGGACAGGGGCCCCAGGGGGGGGGCCAACGTCCTGACTTTC.

This clone was observed a handful of times. The chain recombines TRBV5-1 with TRBJ2-5; TRBD1 might be the D (6 bases). The CDR3 is made up of 14 amino acids. Trimming left V 4 bases short and J 2 bases short, with 12 bases between. CDR1 and CDR2 (germline): SGHRS, YFSETQ. The CDR3 DNA reads TGCGCCAGCAGCACAGGGACACCACAAGAGACCCAGTACTTC. Amino acid sequence: CASSTGTPQETQYF.

This clone came up a few times. The chain links TRBV2 to TRBJ1-1, with TRBD1 matching over 7 bases. This CDR3 has 15 residues. CDR1 is SNHLY and CDR2 is FYNNEI in the germline V gene. V lost 6 bases, J lost 2 bases, and 9 bases stayed unmatched. Written as DNA, the CDR3 is TGTGCCAGCAGATTAAATGGACAGGTCAACACTGAAGCTTTCTTT. This translates into CASRLNGQVNTEAFF.

This clone was counted a single time. The rearrangement uses TRBV9 and TRBJ1-2; D not certain. Trimming shortened V by 0 bases and J by 0 bases, and 6 bases separated the two germline ends. Germline V CDR1 and CDR2: SGDLS, YYNGEE. The CDR3 totals 14 residues. Written as DNA, the CDR3 is TGTGCCAGCAGCGTAGGGTCAGCTAACTATGGCTACACCTTC. This encodes CASSVGSANYGYTF.

In nucleotides, the CDR3 is TGCGCCAGCAGCCCGGGACAGGGGAGGAATGAGCAGTTCTTC. Residues: CASSPGQGRNEQFF. The chain links TRBV5-1 to TRBJ2-1; TRBD1 matches 10 bases. The CDR3 contains 14 residues. After removal of 4 bases from V and 7 bases from J, the junction contained 5 bases not matched to a gene. The germline V gene encodes CDR1 SGHRS and CDR2 YFSETQ.

The J gene is TRBJ2-7, the V gene TRBV7-9; D may be TRBD2 (6 bases). Germline V CDR1 and CDR2: SEHNR, FQNEAQ (reference sequence). The CDR3 is 15 amino acids. V was trimmed by 7 bases and J by 5 bases, leaving 21 bases between them. CDR3 sequence reads: CASNRGGASGHEQYF. DNA of the CDR3: TGTGCCAGCAACCGGGGCGGGGCATCAGGGCACGAGCAGTACTTC.

This clone was seen just once. This sequence joins TRBV20-1 and TRBJ1-1; D ambiguous. The CDR3 length is 11 residues. The germline V gene has CDR1 DFQATT and CDR2 SNEGSKA (reference sequence). Deletions cut 5 bases from V and 3 bases from J, with 7 bases between. The CDR3 nucleotides are TGCAGTGCTTCAACGGACACTGAAGCTTTCTTT. Residues: CSASTDTEAFF.

V is TRBV7-2 and J is TRBJ1-6, with D maybe TRBD1 (5 bases). Between the trimmed V and J ends, which lost 7 bases and 9 bases, there was a span of 16 bases. Germline CDR1 is SGHTA and CDR2 is FQGNSA. The CDR3 totals 14 residues. CDR3 protein: CASTQIYRGSPLHF. CDR3 DNA: TGTGCCAGCACCCAGATTTATAGGGGTTCACCCCTCCACTTT. Complete variable domain (other parts from reference TRBV7-2 and TRBJ1-6): GAGVSQSPSNKVTEKGKDVELRCDPISGHTALYWYRQSLGQGLEFLIYFQGNSAPDKSGLPSDRFSAERTGGSVSTLTIQRTQQEDSAVYLCASTQIYRGSPLHFGNGTRLTVT.

The J gene is TRBJ2-1, the V gene TRBV25-1, with D tentatively TRBD2 (5 bases). Trimming took off 7 bases at V and 4 bases at J, with 20 bases between the two ends. Germline CDR1 and CDR2: MGHDK and SYGVNS. This CDR3 has 16 residues. The CDR3: CASKCSSQDCYNEQFF. The DNA for the CDR3 is TGTGCCAGCAAGTGTAGTAGCCAGGACTGTTACAATGAGCAGTTCTTC.

This rearrangement joins TRBV7-9 to TRBJ2-5; D perhaps matches TRBD2 (5 bases). This CDR3 spans 15 amino acids. Germline V gene data show CDR1 as SEHNR and CDR2 as FQNEAQ (reference sequence). Trimming took off 2 bases at V and 2 bases at J, with 12 bases between the two ends. DNA of the CDR3: TGTGCCAGCAGCTTAATCCCCGGGAATCAAGAGACCCAGTACTTC. Translated, it gives CASSLIPGNQETQYF. Complete variable domain (other parts from reference TRBV7-9 and TRBJ2-5): DTGVSQNPRHKITKRGQNVTFRCDPISEHNRLYWYRQTLGQGPEFLTYFQNEAQLEKSRLLSDRFSAERPKGSFSTLEIQRTEQGDSAMYLCASSLIPGNQETQYFGPGTRLLVL.

The V and J genes are TRBV30 and TRBJ2-3, with TRBD1 identical over 8 bases. The CDR3 has 15 amino acids. J gave up 1 base and V 4 bases, and 7 bases lay outside the gene matches. The germline CDR1 and CDR2 sequences are GTSNPN and SVGIG (reference sequence). The CDR3 loop reads CAWTEGTGGTDTQYF. CDR3 DNA sequence: TGTGCCTGGACTGAGGGGACAGGAGGCACAGATACGCAGTATTTT.

This clone was seen a handful of times. The chain is built from TRBV6-5 and TRBJ1-1; D uncertain. The CDR3 spans 12 residues. The ends were cut back, 6 bases at V and 3 bases at J, with 8 bases in the middle. Looked up from germline, CDR1 is MNHEY and CDR2 is SVGAGI. The CDR3 DNA reads as TGTGCCAGCAGACATTCAGACACTGAAGCTTTCTTT. Translation gives CASRHSDTEAFF.

This sequence joins TRBV4-1 and TRBJ2-5, with TRBD1 matching 8 bases. The J call may be faulty, since TRBJ2-7 better matches the DNA end. The CDR3 consists of 15 residues. Germline V gives CDR1 MGHRA, CDR2 YSYEKL. Written as DNA, the CDR3 is TGCGCCAGCAGCCCCAGGACAGGGTCGTCCTACGAGCAGTACTTC. Its protein product is CASSPRTGSSYEQYF.

With regard to this clone: Other DNA sequences in this sample translate to the same CDR3. The CDR3, as DNA: TGTGCCAGCAGTGAAGGGGGGGCCGGCTACACCTTC. It codes for CASSEGGAGYTF. V and J are TRBV25-1 and TRBJ1-2; tentatively, D is TRBD1 (6 bases). Per the germline V gene, CDR1 is MGHDK and CDR2 is SYGVNS. The V and J ends lost 2 bases and 8 bases respectively, with 9 bases between them. This CDR3 has 12 amino acids.

This chain links TRBV2 with TRBJ1-2; D not certain. The germline gives CDR1 SNHLY, CDR2 FYNNEI. The CDR3 is 12 residues long. Trimming took 8 bases from V and 1 from J, leaving 8 bases between them. DNA of the CDR3: TGTGCCAGCTCACGGGGTAACTATGGCTACACCTTC. It translates to CASSRGNYGYTF.

CDR3 residues: CASSGNRSPNGEAFF. The CDR3 DNA reads as TGTGCCAGCAGCGGAAACAGGAGCCCTAACGGTGAAGCTTTCTTT. The V gene is TRBV2, the J gene TRBJ1-1; possibly TRBD1 for D (5 bases). V dropped 6 bases and J dropped 7 bases, with 21 bases sitting between them. From germline, CDR1 is SNHLY and CDR2 FYNNEI. The CDR3 has 15 residues.